This T cell receptor (beta chain) stems from a study of shared clonotypes between healthy human individuals (TCRdb year 2020). Study-level background: Two women and three men aged 18 to 49 years were included in the cohort. Per donor, three plates each were used for CD4 naive and CD4 memory, two for CD8 naive, and one for CD8 memory. The study deeply sequenced blood TCR repertoires of about five healthy adults to estimate repertoire size and the extent of clonotype sharing between individuals. To increase sequencing depth and limit assay-specific biases, different laboratories used diverse techniques to prepare libraries and sequence TCR repertoires. Between about 0.9 and 9 billion PBMCs per donor were obtained by leukapheresis.

V and J lose 1 base and 8 bases, and a span of 18 bases separates them. The CDR3 starts with the cysteine, ends with the phenylalanine, and has 16 residues. The entry retains the CDR3 DNA only, 48 bases that are in frame from base 1. The germline V gene supplies CDR1 LGHNA and CDR2 YNFKEQ. Using the deep immunoSEQ assay, multiplex PCR amplified TCR CDR3 regions from genomic DNA. Genomic DNA extracted from each cell subset was distributed evenly over all wells of several immunoSEQ 96-well plates, and each plate served as one replicate. For sorted subsets, each replicate PCR was loaded with 200 ng genomic DNA, equivalent to 25,000 to 35,000 T cell genomes. The purified libraries were quantified using a Qubit 3.0 fluorometer, sized with a Bioanalyzer 2100, and then quantified again using the KAPA Library Quantification kit. Each immunoSEQ 96-well plate was sequenced on its own single-read 150-cycle Illumina NextSeq 550 flow cell. Per the authors' processing: Because the immunoSEQ output included only junctional sequences and no quality scores, the filtering could not be the same as the filtering used for full-length reads. To assign V/J genes and CDR3, sequences were annotated against IMGT germline references using PyIR, a Python wrapper for IgBLAST v1.9. Reads with weak V/J assignments (E-value above 1e-6), missing CDR3, stop codons, out-of-frame junctions, or ambiguous translated residues were removed. V3J clonotypes were defined as sequences sharing the same inferred V gene, J gene, and CDR3 amino acid sequence. Percentage overlap between repertoires was calculated by dividing the number of shared unique clonotypes by the size of the smaller repertoire. RTK rarefaction, the Chao1 estimator, and Recon v2.1 estimates of unobserved clonotypes were used to assess repertoire richness. Generation probabilities for all TCRbeta clonotypes obtained by the gDNA method from a handful of donors were computed using OLGA. In TCRdb, the immuneACCESS table is reduced to in-frame sequences with V and J assigned. These tables do not hold every clone; where another copy was compared, an unresolved V gene accounts for under half, and the others remain unexplained. That table gives V, J and clone size, and the DNA gave D and trimming. In all, the sample holds approximately 500,000 clones, and approximately 95% of those were seen once. Roughly 0.06% of the sample comes from the top ten.

Details on this clone: Its recognized antigen is unknown. No base quality values were provided; no much bigger clone lies one nucleotide off.

General conclusions and limits of the study: Because the study included only a small number of donors, the genetic and exposure-history diversity represented was limited. Based on pairwise subsampling, the degree of clonotype sharing among donors was expected to be affected by sequencing depth. Naive subsets generally had larger estimated clonotype richness than memory subsets did. About 5% of naive CD4, roughly 3.6% of naive CD8, 2.3% of memory CD4, and about 0.4% of memory CD8 clonotypes were shared across several donors. Clonotypes shared by all four sorted-subset donors showed higher generation probabilities than non-shared clonotypes. Incomplete sequencing was indicated by rarefaction of sorted-subset datasets, despite the large sequencing depth. Sampling was restricted to blood, and TCR repertoires in tissue are likely to differ from TCR repertoires in blood.

Healthy HIV-negative adults with no recently reported acute infections or vaccinations were included as donors. Every donor was a Caucasian adult residing in Nashville, Tennessee, USA. CD4+ T cells were enriched through magnetic negative selection, after which naive cells were positively selected on CD45RA and the remaining negative fraction served as the memory subset. Blood was obtained by leukapheresis, after which PBMCs were separated by Ficoll-Histopaque density gradient centrifugation and cryopreserved in liquid nitrogen vapor phase. Analytical flow cytometry was used to check the purity and quantity of every magnetically sorted T cell population. Genomic DNA was isolated from each sorted fraction and quantified by UV absorbance on a Nanodrop 2000c.

The sequence was obtained from a woman aged 30 to 39 in good health. The sequence links TRBV4-2 to TRBJ2-1, and possibly TRBD1, on 6 matching bases. Sequencing was performed on naive CD4+ T cells sorted from blood. The cell subset or site label corresponds to: CD45RA+ positively selected. The DNA sequence is given as TGTGCCAGCAGCCAAGTCGGGCCAGGGGAAGGCGATGAGCAGTTCTTC. This translates into CASSQVGPGEGDEQFF.